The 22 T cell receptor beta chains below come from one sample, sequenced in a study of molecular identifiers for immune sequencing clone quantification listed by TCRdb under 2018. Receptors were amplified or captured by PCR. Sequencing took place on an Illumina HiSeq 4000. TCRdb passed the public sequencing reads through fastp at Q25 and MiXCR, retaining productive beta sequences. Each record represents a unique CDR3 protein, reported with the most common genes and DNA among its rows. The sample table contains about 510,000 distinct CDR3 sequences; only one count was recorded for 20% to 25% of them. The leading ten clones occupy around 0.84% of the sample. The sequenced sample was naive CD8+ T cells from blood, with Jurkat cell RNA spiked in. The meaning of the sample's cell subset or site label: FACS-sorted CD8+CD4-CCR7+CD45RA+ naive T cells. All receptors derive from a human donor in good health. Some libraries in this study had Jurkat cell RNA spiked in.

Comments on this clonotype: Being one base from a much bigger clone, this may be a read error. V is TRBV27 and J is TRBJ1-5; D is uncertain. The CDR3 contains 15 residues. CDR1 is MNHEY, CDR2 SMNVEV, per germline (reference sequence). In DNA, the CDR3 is TGTGCCAGCAGTTTATCGTGGCAGATCAATCAGCCCCAGCTTTTT. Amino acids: CASSLSWQINQPQLF.

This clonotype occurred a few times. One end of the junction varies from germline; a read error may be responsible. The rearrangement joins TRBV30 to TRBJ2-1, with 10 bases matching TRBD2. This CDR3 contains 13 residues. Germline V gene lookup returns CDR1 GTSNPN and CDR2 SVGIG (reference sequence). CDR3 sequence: CAWSWLAGVEQFF. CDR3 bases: TGTGCATGGAGTTGGCTAGCGGGGGTTGAGCAGTTCTTC.

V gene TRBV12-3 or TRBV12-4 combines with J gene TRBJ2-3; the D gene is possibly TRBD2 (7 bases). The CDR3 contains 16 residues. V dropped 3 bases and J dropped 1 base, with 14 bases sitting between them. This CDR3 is CASSFKGGGGTDTQYF. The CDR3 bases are TGTGCCAGCAGTTTTAAAGGGGGAGGGGGCACAGATACGCAGTATTTT.

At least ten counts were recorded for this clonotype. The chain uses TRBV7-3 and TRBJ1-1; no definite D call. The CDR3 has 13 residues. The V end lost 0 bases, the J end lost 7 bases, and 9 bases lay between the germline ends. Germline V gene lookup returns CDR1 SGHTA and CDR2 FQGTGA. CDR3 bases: TGTGCCAGCAGCTTAACGGGTTCAGATGAAGCTTTCTTT. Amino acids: CASSLTGSDEAFF.

Written as DNA, the CDR3 is TGTGCCAGCACCCTTCAACTAGCAATTGAGACCCAGTACTTC. Residues: CASTLQLAIETQYF. The rearrangement links TRBV6-6 to TRBJ2-5, with D maybe TRBD2 (6 bases). Germline-derived CDR1 and CDR2 are MNHNY and SVGAGI (reference sequence). Trimming removed 7 bases from V and 5 bases from J, with 17 bases in between. This CDR3 spans 14 amino acids.

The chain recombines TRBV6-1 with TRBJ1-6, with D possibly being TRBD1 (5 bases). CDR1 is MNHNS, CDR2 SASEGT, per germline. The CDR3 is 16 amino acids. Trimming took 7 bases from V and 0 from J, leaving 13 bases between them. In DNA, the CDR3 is TGTGCCAGCATTCCGACAGCCTTCTCCTATAATTCACCCCTCCACTTT. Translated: CASIPTAFSYNSPLHF.

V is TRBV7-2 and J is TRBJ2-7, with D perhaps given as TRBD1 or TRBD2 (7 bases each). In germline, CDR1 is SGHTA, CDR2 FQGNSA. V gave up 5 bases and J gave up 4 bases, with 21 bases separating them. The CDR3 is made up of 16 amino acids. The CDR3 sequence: CASSPRGGPNLYEQYF. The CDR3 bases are TGTGCCAGCAGCCCCAGGGGGGGCCCCAACCTTTACGAGCAGTACTTC.

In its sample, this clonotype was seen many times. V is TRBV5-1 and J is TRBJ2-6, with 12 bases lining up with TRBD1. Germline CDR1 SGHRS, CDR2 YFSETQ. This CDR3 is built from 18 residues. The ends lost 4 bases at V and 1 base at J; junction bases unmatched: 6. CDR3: CASSVGQGASSGANVLTF. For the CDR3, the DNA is TGCGCCAGCAGCGTGGGACAGGGGGCAAGTTCTGGGGCCAACGTCCTGACTTTC.

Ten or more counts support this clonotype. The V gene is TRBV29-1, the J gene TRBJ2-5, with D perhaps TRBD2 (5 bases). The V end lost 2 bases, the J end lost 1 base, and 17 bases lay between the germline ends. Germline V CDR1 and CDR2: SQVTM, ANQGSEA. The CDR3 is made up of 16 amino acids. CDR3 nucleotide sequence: TGCAGCGTTGAAATTCACAAGCTCGGACTCCAAGAGACCCAGTACTTC. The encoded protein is CSVEIHKLGLQETQYF.

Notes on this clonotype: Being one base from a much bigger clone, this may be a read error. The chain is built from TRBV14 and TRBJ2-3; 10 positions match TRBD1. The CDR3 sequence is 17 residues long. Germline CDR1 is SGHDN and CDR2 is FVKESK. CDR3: CVSSQDPRDRGTDTQYF. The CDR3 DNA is TGTGTCAGCAGCCAAGATCCAAGGGACAGGGGAACAGATACGCAGTATTTT.

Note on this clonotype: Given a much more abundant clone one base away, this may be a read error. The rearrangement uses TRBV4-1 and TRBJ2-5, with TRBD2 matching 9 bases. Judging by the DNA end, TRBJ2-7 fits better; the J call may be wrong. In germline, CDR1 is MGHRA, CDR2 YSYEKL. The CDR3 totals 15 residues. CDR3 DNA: TGCGCCAGCAGCCCAGTTAGCGGGGGACTCTACGAGCAGTACTTC. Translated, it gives CASSPVSGGLYEQYF.

The CDR3 DNA is TGCGCCAGCAGCAGAATAGCGCAGTACAATGAGCAGTTCTTC. Translating it yields CASSRIAQYNEQFF. V and J are TRBV4-1 and TRBJ2-1, with TRBD2 as a possible D gene (5 bases). Trimming left V 5 bases short and J 4 bases short, with 12 bases between. The V gene's germline CDR1 is MGHRA and CDR2 YSYEKL. The CDR3 length is 14 residues.

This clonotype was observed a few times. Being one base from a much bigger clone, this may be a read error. For the CDR3, the DNA is TGCAGCGGAGAGGGGGTTACTGAAGCTTTCTTT. It yields the protein CSGEGVTEAFF. The chain recombines TRBV29-1 with TRBJ1-1, with a possible D match to TRBD1 (6 bases). V gave up 7 bases and J gave up 5 bases, with 11 bases separating them. The CDR3 consists of 11 residues. Germline assignment: CDR1 SQVTM and CDR2 ANQGSEA.

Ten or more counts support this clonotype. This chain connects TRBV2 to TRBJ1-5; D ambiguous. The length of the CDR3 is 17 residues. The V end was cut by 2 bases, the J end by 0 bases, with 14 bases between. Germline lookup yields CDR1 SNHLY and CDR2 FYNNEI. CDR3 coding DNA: TGTGCCAGCAGTGAATTCGCGGACGGATATAGCAATCAGCCCCAGCATTTT. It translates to CASSEFADGYSNQPQHF. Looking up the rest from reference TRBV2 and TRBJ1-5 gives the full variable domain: EPEVTQTPSHQVTQMGQEVILRCVPISNHLYFYWYRQILGQKVEFLVSFYNNEISEKSEIFDDQFSVERPDGSNFTLKIRSTKLEDSAMYFCASSEFADGYSNQPQHFGDGTRLSIL.

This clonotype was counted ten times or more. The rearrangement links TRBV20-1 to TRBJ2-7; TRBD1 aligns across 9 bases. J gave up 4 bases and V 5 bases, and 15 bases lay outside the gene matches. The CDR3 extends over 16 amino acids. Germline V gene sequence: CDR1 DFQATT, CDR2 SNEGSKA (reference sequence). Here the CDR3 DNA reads TGCAGTGCTCAACCGGGACAGGGCTTTATTCGGTACGAGCAGTACTTC. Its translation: CSAQPGQGFIRYEQYF.

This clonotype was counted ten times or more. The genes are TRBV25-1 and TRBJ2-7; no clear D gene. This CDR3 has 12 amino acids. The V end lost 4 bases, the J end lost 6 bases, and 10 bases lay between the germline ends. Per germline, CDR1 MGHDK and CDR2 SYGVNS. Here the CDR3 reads CASSGYIGEQYF. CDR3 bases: TGTGCCAGCAGTGGGTACATCGGCGAGCAGTACTTC.

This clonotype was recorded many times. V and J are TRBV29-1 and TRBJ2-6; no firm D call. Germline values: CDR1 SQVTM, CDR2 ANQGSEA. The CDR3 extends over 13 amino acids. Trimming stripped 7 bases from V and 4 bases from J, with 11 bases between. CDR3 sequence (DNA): TGCAGCGCGCCGGAACCCGGGGCCAACGTCCTGACTTTC. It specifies CSAPEPGANVLTF.

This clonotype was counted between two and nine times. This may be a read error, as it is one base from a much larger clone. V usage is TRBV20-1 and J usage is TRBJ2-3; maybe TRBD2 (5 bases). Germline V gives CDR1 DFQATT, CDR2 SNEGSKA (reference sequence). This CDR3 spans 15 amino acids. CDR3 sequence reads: CSTRDVSESTDTQYF. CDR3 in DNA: TGCAGTACTAGAGATGTAAGCGAGAGCACAGATACGCAGTATTTT.

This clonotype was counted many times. The CDR3 DNA is TGTGCCTGGAGTCTTGCTTTGCTCTACGAGCAGTACTTC. Its translation is CAWSLALLYEQYF. The genes are TRBV30 and TRBJ2-7; D remains ambiguous. This CDR3 is built from 13 residues. The V end was cut by 2 bases, the J end by 3 bases, with 11 bases between. Germline V lookup: CDR1 GTSNPN, CDR2 SVGIG (reference sequence).

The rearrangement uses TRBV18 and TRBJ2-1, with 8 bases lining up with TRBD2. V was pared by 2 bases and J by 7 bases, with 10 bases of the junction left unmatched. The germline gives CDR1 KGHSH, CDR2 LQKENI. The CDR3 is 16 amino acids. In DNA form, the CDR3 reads TGTGCCAGCTCACCATATTTTACTAGCGGAGTGAATGAGCAGTTCTTC. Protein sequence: CASSPYFTSGVNEQFF.

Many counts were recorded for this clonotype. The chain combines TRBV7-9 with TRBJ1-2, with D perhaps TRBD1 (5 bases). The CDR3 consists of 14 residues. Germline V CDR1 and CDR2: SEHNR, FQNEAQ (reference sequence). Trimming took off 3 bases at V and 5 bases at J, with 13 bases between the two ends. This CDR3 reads CASSFKGMEYGYTF. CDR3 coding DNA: TGTGCCAGCAGCTTCAAGGGGATGGAGTATGGCTACACCTTC.

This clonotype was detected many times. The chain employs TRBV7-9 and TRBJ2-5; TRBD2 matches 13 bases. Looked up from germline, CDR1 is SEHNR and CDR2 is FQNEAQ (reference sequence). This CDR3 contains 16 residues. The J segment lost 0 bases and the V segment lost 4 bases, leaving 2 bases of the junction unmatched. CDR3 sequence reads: CASSWTSGRNQETQYF. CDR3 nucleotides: TGTGCCAGCAGCTGGACTAGCGGGAGAAACCAAGAGACCCAGTACTTC. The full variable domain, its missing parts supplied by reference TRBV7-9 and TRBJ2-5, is DTGVSQNPRHKITKRGQNVTFRCDPISEHNRLYWYRQTLGQGPEFLTYFQNEAQLEKSRLLSDRFSAERPKGSFSTLEIQRTEQGDSAMYLCASSWTSGRNQETQYFGPGTRLLVL.